The rows below give T cell receptor beta chains drawn from one sample of a study of blood T cell repertoires in COVID-19. Some clones are missing from TCRdb's copy, which holds only in-frame ones; the method was immunoSEQ multiplex PCR. The table lists around 170,000 clones, about 80% of them singletons. The sample consisted of PBMCs or T cells enriched from blood (not recorded which). Every receptor here comes from a man in his sixties who had been exposed to COVID-19. Each CDR3 is given without its conserved first and last residue.

CDR3,V
SVRMASGYEQY,TRBV29-1
ASSPGLVSSTGELF,TRBV5-1
AWEGVRTGSPLH,TRBV30
AWSVRQGAGGNTIY,TRBV30
ASSGWTGSLQTQY,TRBV25-1
ASSFSGRAGGEQY,TRBV6-5
SVVQGVTEAF,TRBV29-1
ASSLGHTNYGYT,TRBV7-8
ASSLAARSRTDTQY,TRBV5-6
ASRFRNTEAF,TRBV19
ASSAEGMGTGELF,TRBV2
ASSLNRNTEAF,TRBV5-1
ASSGSWGGNEQF,TRBV7-9
ASSHVPEQGANEQF,TRBV4-1
ASSIRTSGRPETQY,TRBV19
ASSQEGLAGGQDTQY,TRBV4-2
ASSPIAGQETGELF,TRBV11-2
ASSISGGQNEQY,TRBV19
ASSLGGNTEAF,TRBV5-1
ASSYGTGAYEQY,TRBV27
ASSHGSDRAKNIQY,TRBV3-1/TRBV3-2
ASSPVGGTGPQPQH,TRBV18
ASSVGTSPAGELF,TRBV5-1
ASSSQSVIARSRNEQF,TRBV7-8
ASREGYNQPQH,TRBV27
ASSPEGRTSGRGEQY,TRBV27
ASSRESNEQF,TRBV11-2
ASSVSGGDNSPLH,TRBV25-1
ASSPGFVSSGNHEQF,TRBV18
AINAGAVSDTQY,TRBV10-3
ASSDGVRGRGVYGYT,TRBV6-4
ATSAPSGGPSTDTQY,TRBV24-1
ASSEALGAYEQY,TRBV6-1
ASSLTGTGGYEQY,TRBV28
ASSAGTGSQPQH,TRBV9
ASSRPHHSSYNEQF,TRBV19
ASSPTQGTYGNTIY,TRBV3-1/TRBV3-2
ASSFLANNYEQY,TRBV5-1
ASSLTGPTEAF,TRBV7-9
ASSEVSYTEAF,TRBV25-1
ASSYVRGKSYEQY,TRBV6-2/TRBV6-3
ASSLERSSKNIQY,TRBV5-1
SAGTGVYYGYT,TRBV29-1
ASSRIGDTEIV,TRBV3-1/TRBV3-2
ASSPPGEYLGEQY,TRBV25-1